The entry that follows covers one TCR beta chain sequence. This clone has more than one count but fewer than ten. What this receptor recognizes is not known. Per-base quality was not reported, and no clone a single base away is much larger than it. Other DNA sequences in this specimen translate into the identical CDR3. The data derive from a study of beta chain features in type 1 diabetes (dated by TCRdb to 2017 to 2018). About the full investigation: No differences in mean age, gender distribution, total cell number or subset yield were found between patients and healthy donors. A total of roughly 100 million sorted cells were examined across all samples, and a strong correlation was observed between cell number per subset and RNA yield. Whereas all 30 or so donors provided naive and central memory subsets, regulatory and stem cell-like memory subsets were isolated from just 8 patients and roughly eight healthy donors. The study compared the TCRB repertoires of sorted circulating CD4+ T cell subsets in recently diagnosed type 1 diabetes patients with those in matched healthy donors. The investigation overall reported the following: Naive, central memory and regulatory TCRB repertoires appeared to be more alike among patients than among healthy donors. Only small numbers of individuals were included in the HLA sub-analyses, which left unresolved whether HLA type had any influence on TCRB rearrangement. Fewer insertions and more nucleotide deletions at VDJ recombination sites were observed in patients with type 1 diabetes, implying thymic rearrangement abnormalities. Type 1 diabetes patients showed a moderate but significant shortening of TCRB CDR3 length in all four CD4+ subsets. Because cDNA was sequenced instead of genomic DNA, highly expressing activated cells could be over-represented, though the groups showed no difference in activation or CD3 levels. PCR may preferentially amplify shorter templates, but because patient and control samples were amplified and corrected together, any resulting skew would affect both groups equally.

V lost 5 bases and J lost 5 bases; the stretch between them is 9 bases long. The cysteine opens and the phenylalanine closes a CDR3 of 12 amino acids. Just CDR3 DNA is preserved here, 36 bases in frame from base 1. CDR1 and CDR2 were assigned from the germline V gene as SGHAT and FQNNGV. Each donor gave one peripheral blood draw, roughly 120 mL on average, collected into heparinised tubes. Using a panel that included CD45RO, CCR7, CD25, CD127, CD95 and CD27, naive, central memory, regulatory and stem cell-like memory CD4+ T cells were sorted on a BD FACSAria II. Every sorted population had a purity above 95%. Right away, PBMCs were isolated by Lymphoprep density gradient centrifugation and were stained directly, with no culture step. So that batch effects would be minimized, each experiment stained and sorted samples in pairs, pairing one healthy donor with one patient. All of the isolated RNA was reverse transcribed with the High Capacity cDNA Reverse Transcription Kit, so expressed TCRB transcripts were sequenced. Deep immunoSEQ sequencing was applied to naive, central memory and regulatory T cell samples, giving an average of roughly 3.5 million total reads per sample. After sorted cells were lysed in RLT buffer, RNA was extracted with DNase-treated RNeasy Micro or Mini kits, with the choice depending on cell number. Each cell subset was processed on its own to prevent cross-contamination, while patient and healthy donor samples were processed together. Using the immunoSEQ multiplex PCR, TCRB sequences were amplified from cDNA into 87-bp fragments spanning the CDR3 region. Sequencing of the amplicons was performed on the Illumina HiSeq platform. The study's own analysis went as follows. PCR bias was computationally corrected using synthetic template baselines, reads within Hamming distance 2 were collapsed, and singletons that could not be merged were discarded. Reads were aligned against IMGT so that V, D and J genes, CDR3 length and insertions or deletions at six rearrangement sites could be assigned. Within each subset, clonotype counts were normalized to sorted cell number, after which true diversity and Gini coefficients were computed with the tcR R package. Repertoire sharing was quantified using the overlap coefficient calculated on TCRB nucleotide sequences. TCRdb holds this immuneACCESS table with in-frame rearrangements only. Some clones are missing; in checked studies, unresolved V genes explain under half, and the rest has no known cause. From that table come the V and J calls and clone size; the DNA was used to work out D and trimming. This sample has approximately 150,000 clones in its table, and about 13% of those were observed once. The ten largest make up roughly 1.4% of the sample.

The V and J segments used are TRBV11-2 and TRBJ2-5; the D gene is not confidently resolved. This receptor was taken from a man aged 18 to 30 with type 1 diabetes. The sample taken for sequencing was central memory CD4+ T cells from blood. In nucleotides, the sequence is TGTGCCAGCAGCCGGTCCCGGGAGACCCAGTACTTC. The encoded protein is CASSRSRETQYF.